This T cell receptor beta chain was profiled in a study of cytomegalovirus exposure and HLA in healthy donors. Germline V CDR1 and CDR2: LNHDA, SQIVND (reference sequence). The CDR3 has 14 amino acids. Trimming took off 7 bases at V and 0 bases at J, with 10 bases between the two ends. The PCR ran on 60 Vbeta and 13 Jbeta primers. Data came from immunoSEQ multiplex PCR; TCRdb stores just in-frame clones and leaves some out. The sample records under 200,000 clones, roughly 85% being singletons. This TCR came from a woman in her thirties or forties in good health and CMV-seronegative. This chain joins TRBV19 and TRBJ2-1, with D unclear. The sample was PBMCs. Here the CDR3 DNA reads TGTGCCAGTAACCCCGCGAGCTCCTACAATGAGCAGTTCTTC. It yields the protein CASNPASSYNEQFF.